The T cell receptor beta chain under discussion was sequenced for a study of beta chain features in type 1 diabetes. Study-wide points: VDJ junctions from type 1 diabetes patients carried fewer insertions and larger deletions.

V lost 5 bases and J 9 bases, leaving 10 bases between the germline ends. CDR1 MDHEN and CDR2 SYDVKM come from the germline V gene. The length of the CDR3 is 11 residues. A remark on this clone: What it binds is unknown.

Since all of the isolated RNA was reverse transcribed, expressed TCRB transcripts were what got sequenced. Clones were read by immunoSEQ multiplex PCR, and TCRdb kept only the in-frame ones, dropping some. The table lists about 330,000 clones, approximately 9.9% of them singletons. The chain combines TRBV28 with TRBJ2-5; D is perhaps TRBD1 (6 bases). The sequencing sample was made of naive CD4+ T cells from blood. The clonotype was recovered from a woman between 25 and 40 years old in good health. CDR3: CASSGPGAQYF. CDR3 sequence (DNA): TGTGCCAGCAGTGGGCCAGGGGCCCAGTACTTC.